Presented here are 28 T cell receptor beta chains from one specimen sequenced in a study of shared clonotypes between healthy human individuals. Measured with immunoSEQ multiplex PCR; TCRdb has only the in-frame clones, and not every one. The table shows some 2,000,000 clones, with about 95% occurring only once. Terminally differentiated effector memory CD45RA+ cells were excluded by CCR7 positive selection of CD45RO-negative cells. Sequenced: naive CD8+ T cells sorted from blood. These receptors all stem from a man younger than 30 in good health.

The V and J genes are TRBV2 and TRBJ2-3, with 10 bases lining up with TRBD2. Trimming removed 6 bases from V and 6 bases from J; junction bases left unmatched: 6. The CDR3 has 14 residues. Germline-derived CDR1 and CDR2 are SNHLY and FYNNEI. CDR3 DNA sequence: TGTGCCAGCAGGAGGGCTAGCGGGGGTGATACGCAGTATTTT. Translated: CASRRASGGDTQYF. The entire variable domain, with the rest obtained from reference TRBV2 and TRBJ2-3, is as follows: EPEVTQTPSHQVTQMGQEVILRCVPISNHLYFYWYRQILGQKVEFLVSFYNNEISEKSEIFDDQFSVERPDGSNFTLKIRSTKLEDSAMYFCASRRASGGDTQYFGPGTRLTVL.

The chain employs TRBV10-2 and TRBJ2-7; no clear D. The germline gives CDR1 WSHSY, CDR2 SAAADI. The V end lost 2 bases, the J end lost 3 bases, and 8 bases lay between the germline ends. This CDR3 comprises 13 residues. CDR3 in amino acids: CASSEGIGYEQYF. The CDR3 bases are TGCGCCAGCAGTGAGGGGATAGGCTACGAGCAGTACTTC.

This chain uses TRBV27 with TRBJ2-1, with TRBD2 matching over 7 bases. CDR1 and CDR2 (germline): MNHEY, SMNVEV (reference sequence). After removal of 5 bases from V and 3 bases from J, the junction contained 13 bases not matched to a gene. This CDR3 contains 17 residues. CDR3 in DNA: TGTGCCAGCAGTCCCCTATCCCCTAGCGGCTACTACAATGAGCAGTTCTTC. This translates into CASSPLSPSGYYNEQFF.

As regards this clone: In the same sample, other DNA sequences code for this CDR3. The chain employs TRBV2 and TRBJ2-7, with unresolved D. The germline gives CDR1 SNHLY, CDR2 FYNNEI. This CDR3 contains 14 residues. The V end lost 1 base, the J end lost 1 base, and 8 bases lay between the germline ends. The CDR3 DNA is TGTGCCAGCAGTGAAGGGGCAGGATCCTACGAGCAGTACTTC. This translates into CASSEGAGSYEQYF.

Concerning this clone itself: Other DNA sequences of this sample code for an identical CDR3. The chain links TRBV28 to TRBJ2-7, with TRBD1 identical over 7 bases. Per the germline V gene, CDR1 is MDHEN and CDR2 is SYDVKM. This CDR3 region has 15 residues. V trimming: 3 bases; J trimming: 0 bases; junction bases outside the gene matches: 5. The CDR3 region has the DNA TGTGCCAGCAGTTTCGGACAGGCCAGCTCCTACGAGCAGTACTTC. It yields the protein CASSFGQASSYEQYF.

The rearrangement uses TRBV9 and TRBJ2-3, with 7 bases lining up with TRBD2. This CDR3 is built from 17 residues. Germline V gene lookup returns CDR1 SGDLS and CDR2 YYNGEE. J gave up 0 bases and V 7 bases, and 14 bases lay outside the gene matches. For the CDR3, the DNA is TGTGCCAGCGCACAACGGGAAGCGGGGCCTAGCACAGATACGCAGTATTTT. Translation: CASAQREAGPSTDTQYF.

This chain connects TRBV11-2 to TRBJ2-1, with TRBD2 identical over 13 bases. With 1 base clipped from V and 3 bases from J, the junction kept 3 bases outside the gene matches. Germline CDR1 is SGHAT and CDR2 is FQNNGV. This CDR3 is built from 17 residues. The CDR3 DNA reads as TGTGCCAGCAGCTTAGGGGGACTAGCGGGGAACTACAATGAGCAGTTCTTC. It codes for CASSLGGLAGNYNEQFF.

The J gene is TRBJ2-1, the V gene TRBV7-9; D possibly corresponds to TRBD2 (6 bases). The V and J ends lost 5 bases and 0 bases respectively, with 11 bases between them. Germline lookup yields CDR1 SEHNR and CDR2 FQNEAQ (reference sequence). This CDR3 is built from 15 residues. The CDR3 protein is CASSPLGGSYNEQFF. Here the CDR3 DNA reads TGTGCCAGCAGCCCGTTGGGGGGCTCCTACAATGAGCAGTTCTTC.

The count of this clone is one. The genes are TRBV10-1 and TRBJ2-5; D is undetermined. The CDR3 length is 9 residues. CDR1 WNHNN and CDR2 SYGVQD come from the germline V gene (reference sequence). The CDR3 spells CLLRETQYF. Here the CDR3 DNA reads TGCCTTTTACGAGAGACCCAGTACTTC.

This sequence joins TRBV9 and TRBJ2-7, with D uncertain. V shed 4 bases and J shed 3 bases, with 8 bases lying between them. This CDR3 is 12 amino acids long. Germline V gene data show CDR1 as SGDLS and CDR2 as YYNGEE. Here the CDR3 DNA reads TGTGCCAGCAGCCCCGACGGCTACGAGCAGTACTTC. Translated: CASSPDGYEQYF.

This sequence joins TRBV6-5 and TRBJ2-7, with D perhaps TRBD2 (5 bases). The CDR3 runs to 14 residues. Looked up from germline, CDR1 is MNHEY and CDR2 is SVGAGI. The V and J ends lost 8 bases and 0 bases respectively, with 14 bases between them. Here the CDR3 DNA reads TGTGCCAGCGGATACGGGATGTCCTCCTACGAGCAGTACTTC. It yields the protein CASGYGMSSYEQYF.

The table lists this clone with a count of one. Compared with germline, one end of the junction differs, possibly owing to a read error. DNA for the CDR3: TGTGCCAGCAGTGAAGTAGAAGTTTATTTT. Residues: CASSEVEVYF. The rearrangement joins TRBV6-1 to TRBJ1-5, with D uncertain. This CDR3 region has 10 residues. The V gene's germline CDR1 is MNHNS and CDR2 SASEGT.

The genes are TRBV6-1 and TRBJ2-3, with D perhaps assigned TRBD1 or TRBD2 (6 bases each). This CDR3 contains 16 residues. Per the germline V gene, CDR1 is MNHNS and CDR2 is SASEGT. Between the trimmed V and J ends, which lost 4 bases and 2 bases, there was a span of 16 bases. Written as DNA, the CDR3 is TGTGCCAGCAGTGTCGAAGGGGGGCTGGACACAGATACGCAGTATTTT. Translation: CASSVEGGLDTDTQYF.

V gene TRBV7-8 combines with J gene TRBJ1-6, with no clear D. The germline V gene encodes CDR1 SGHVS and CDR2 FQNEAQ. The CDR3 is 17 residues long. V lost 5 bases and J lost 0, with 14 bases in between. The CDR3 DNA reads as TGTGCCAGCAGCCCTCAAGGGCCCAGCTCCTATAATTCACCCCTCCACTTT. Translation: CASSPQGPSSYNSPLHF.

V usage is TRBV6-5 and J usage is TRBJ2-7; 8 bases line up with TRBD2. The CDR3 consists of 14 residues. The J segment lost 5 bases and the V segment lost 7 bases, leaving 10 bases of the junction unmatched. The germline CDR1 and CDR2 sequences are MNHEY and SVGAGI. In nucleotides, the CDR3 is TGTGCCAGCACCGCCGAGGGTAGCGGGAACGAGCAGTACTTC. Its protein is CASTAEGSGNEQYF.

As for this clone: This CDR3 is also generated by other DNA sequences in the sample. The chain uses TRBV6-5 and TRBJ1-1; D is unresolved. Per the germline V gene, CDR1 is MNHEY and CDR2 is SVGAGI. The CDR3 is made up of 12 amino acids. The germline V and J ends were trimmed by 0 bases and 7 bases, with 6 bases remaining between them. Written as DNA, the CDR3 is TGTGCCAGCAGTTACTCTGGCGGTGAAGCTTTCTTT. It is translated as CASSYSGGEAFF.

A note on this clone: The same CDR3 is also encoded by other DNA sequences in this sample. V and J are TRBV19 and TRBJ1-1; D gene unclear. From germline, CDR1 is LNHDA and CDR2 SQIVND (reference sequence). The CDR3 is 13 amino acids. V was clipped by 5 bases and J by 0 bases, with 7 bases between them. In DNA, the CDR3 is TGTGCCAGTAGTGTAGCATTGAACACTGAAGCTTTCTTT. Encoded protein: CASSVALNTEAFF.

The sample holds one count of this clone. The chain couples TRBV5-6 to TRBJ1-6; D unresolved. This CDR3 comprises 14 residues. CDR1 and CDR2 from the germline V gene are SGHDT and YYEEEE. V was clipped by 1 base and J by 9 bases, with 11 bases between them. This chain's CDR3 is CASSLTILGSPLHF. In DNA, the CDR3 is TGTGCCAGCAGCTTGACGATCCTAGGTTCACCCCTCCACTTT.

The CDR3 sequence is CASSWGSGNQPQHF. CDR3 coding DNA: TGTGCCAGCAGCTGGGGTAGTGGCAATCAGCCCCAGCATTTT. This rearrangement joins TRBV5-8 to TRBJ1-5, with D unresolved. Trimming removed 3 bases at V and 2 bases at J, with 9 bases between. Germline loops: CDR1 SGHTS, CDR2 YDEGEE. There are 14 residues in the CDR3.

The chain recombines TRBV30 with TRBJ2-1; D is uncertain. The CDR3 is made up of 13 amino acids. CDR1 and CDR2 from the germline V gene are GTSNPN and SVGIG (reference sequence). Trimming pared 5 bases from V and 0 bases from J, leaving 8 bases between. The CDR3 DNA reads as TGTGCCTGGGGGTGGAGCTCCTACAATGAGCAGTTCTTC. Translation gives CAWGWSSYNEQFF. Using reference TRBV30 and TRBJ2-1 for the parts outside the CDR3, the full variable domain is SQTIHQWPATLVQPVGSPLSLECTVEGTSNPNLYWYRQAAGRGLQLLFYSVGIGQISSEVPQNLSASRPQDRQFILSSKKLLLSDSGFYLCAWGWSSYNEQFFGPGTRLTVL.

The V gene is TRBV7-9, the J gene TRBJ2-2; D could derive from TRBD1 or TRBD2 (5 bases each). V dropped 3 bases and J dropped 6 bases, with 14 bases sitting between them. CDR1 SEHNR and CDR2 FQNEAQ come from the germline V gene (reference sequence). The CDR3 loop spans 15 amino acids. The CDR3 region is CASSLTKGTSGELFF. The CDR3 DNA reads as TGTGCCAGCAGCTTGACGAAGGGGACCTCCGGGGAGCTGTTTTTT.

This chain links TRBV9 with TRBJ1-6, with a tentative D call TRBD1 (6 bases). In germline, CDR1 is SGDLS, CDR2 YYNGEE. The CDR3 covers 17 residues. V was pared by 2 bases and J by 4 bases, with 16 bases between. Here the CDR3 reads CASSVGAGAEYNSPLHF. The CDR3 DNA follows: TGTGCCAGCAGCGTGGGCGCGGGGGCAGAATATAATTCACCCCTCCACTTT. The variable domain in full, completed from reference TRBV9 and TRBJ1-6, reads DSGVTQTPKHLITATGQRVTLRCSPRSGDLSVYWYQQSLDQGLQFLIQYYNGEERAKGNILERFSAQQFPDLHSELNLSSLELGDSALYFCASSVGAGAEYNSPLHFGNGTRLTVT.

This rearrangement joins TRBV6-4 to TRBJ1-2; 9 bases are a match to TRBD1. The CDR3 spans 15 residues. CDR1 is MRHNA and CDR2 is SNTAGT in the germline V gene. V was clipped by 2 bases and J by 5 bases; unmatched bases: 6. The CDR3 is CASSDPDRGLYGYTF. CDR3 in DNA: TGTGCCAGCAGTGACCCGGACAGGGGCCTTTATGGCTACACCTTC.

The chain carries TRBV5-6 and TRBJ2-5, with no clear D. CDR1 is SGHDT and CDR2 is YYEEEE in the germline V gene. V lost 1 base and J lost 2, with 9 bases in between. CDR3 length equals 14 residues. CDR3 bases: TGTGCCAGCAGCTTGCCGTATAAACAAGAGACCCAGTACTTC. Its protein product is CASSLPYKQETQYF.

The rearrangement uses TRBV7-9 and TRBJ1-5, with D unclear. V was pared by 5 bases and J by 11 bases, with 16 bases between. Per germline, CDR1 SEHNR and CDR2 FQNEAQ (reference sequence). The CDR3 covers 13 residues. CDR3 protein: CASSGPELPTQHF. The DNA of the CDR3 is TGTGCCAGCAGCGGGCCGGAGCTACCCACCCAGCATTTT.

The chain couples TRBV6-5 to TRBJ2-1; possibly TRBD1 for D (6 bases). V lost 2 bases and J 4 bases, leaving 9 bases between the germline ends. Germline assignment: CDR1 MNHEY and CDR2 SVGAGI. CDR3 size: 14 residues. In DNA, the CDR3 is TGTGCCAGCAGTTACGGGGGCGAATACAATGAGCAGTTCTTC. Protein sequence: CASSYGGEYNEQFF.

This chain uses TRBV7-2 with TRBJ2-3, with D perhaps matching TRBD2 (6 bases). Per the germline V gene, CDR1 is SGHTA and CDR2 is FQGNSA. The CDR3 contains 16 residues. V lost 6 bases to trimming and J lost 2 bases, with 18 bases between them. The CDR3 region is CASSSRDSRPTDTQYF. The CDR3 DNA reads TGTGCCAGCAGTTCCCGGGACTCCAGACCCACAGATACGCAGTATTTT.

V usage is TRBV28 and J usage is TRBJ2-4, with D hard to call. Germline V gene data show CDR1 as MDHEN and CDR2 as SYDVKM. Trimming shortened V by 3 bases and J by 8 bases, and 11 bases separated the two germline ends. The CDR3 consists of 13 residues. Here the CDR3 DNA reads TGTGCCAGCAGTTTTGCAGAAGCAGACATTCAGTACTTC. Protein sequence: CASSFAEADIQYF.